The 17 T cell receptor beta chains below all came from one sample that was sequenced in a study of OX40 agonist ivuxolimab in advanced cancers. The table came from immunoSEQ multiplex PCR; TCRdb's copy has only in-frame clones and leaves some out. The data hold approximately 25,000 clones, with roughly 80% observed a single time. The sequences come from CD4+ or CD8+ T cells sorted from blood, collected in a trial of the OX40 agonist ivuxolimab. These receptors were collected from an adult with an advanced solid tumor such as melanoma, head and neck, liver or kidney cancer.

This chain joins TRBV9 and TRBJ2-5, with 14 positions matching TRBD2. Germline-derived CDR1 and CDR2 are SGDLS and YYNGEE. The CDR3 has 17 residues. Trimming at V came to 2 bases and at J to 1 base, leaving 4 bases not matched to a gene. CDR3 sequence: CASSVGTSGGIQETQYF. The CDR3 DNA reads TGTGCCAGCAGCGTGGGGACTAGCGGGGGCATCCAAGAGACCCAGTACTTC.

V usage is TRBV5-4 and J usage is TRBJ1-1; TRBD1 might be the D (6 bases). CDR3 length: 15 residues. Trimming shortened V by 5 bases and J by 3 bases, and 17 bases separated the two germline ends. Germline values: CDR1 SGHNT, CDR2 YYREEE (reference sequence). The CDR3 region has the DNA TGTGCCAGCAGTCCCGGGGGGCAGAGGTACACTGAAGCTTTCTTT. Its protein product is CASSPGGQRYTEAFF.

The chain links TRBV9 to TRBJ2-7; the match to TRBD2 covers 8 bases. V was pared by 0 bases and J by 1 base, with 9 bases of the junction left unmatched. Germline lookup yields CDR1 SGDLS and CDR2 YYNGEE. This CDR3 is 17 amino acids long. In DNA, the CDR3 is TGTGCCAGCAGCGTAGCAGGGCGGGGGGCCCGATCCTACGAGCAGTACTTC. Translation gives CASSVAGRGARSYEQYF.

Written as DNA, the CDR3 is TGTGCCACCAGCAGCAGGGGGATGGCGGGCGGCTACACCTTC. Translation gives CATSSRGMAGGYTF. J is TRBJ1-2 and V is TRBV15; TRBD1 agrees at 7 bases. With 3 bases clipped from V and 8 bases from J, the junction kept 9 bases outside the gene matches. The CDR3 length is 14 residues. Looked up from germline, CDR1 is LNHNV and CDR2 is YYDKDF (reference sequence).

The gene calls are TRBV7-8 and TRBJ1-1; 9 nucleotides match TRBD1. V gave up 5 bases and J gave up 2 bases; unmatched junction bases: 3. The CDR3 sequence is 14 residues long. Germline CDR1 is SGHVS and CDR2 is FQNEAQ. CDR3 DNA: TGTGCCAGCAGCACAACAGGGGGCAACACTGAAGCTTTCTTT. It codes for CASSTTGGNTEAFF.

The V call is TRBV5-4, the J call TRBJ2-7, with a possible D match to TRBD2 (5 bases). CDR3 size: 15 residues. Germline values: CDR1 SGHNT, CDR2 YYREEE (reference sequence). The V and J ends lost 0 bases and 0 bases respectively, with 10 bases between them. CDR3 sequence: CASSLVASYSYEQYF. For the CDR3, the DNA is TGTGCCAGCAGCTTGGTGGCTAGCTACTCCTACGAGCAGTACTTC.

The gene calls are TRBV10-2 and TRBJ2-3; TRBD2 matches at 9 bases. Trimming took 5 bases from V and 0 from J; bases not matched to a gene: 3. Germline assignment: CDR1 WSHSY and CDR2 SAAADI. The CDR3 length is 15 residues. This CDR3 reads CASSSLAGSTDTQYF. DNA for the CDR3: TGCGCCAGCAGTAGTCTAGCGGGAAGCACAGATACGCAGTATTTT.

This clone was seen just once. This sequence joins TRBV13 and TRBJ2-3; 8 bases align to TRBD2. The germline V gene encodes CDR1 PRHDT and CDR2 FYEKMQ (reference sequence). The CDR3 extends over 16 amino acids. V lost 4 bases, J lost 6 bases, and 12 bases stayed unmatched. The DNA of the CDR3 is TGTGCCAGCAGCTCCTCACTAGCGGCCGCGTGGGATACGCAGTATTTT. The encoded protein is CASSSSLAAAWDTQYF.

The CDR3 region has the DNA TGTGCCAGCAGCGTTTATGAGGGGGGGCGGGAGACCCAGTACTTC. As protein: CASSVYEGGRETQYF. This chain uses TRBV9 with TRBJ2-5; possible D gene TRBD2, 7 bases. The CDR3 consists of 15 residues. Germline V lookup: CDR1 SGDLS, CDR2 YYNGEE. Trimming shortened V by 2 bases and J by 5 bases, and 16 bases separated the two germline ends.

The rearrangement links TRBV6-5 to TRBJ2-5; D not resolved. CDR1 is MNHEY, CDR2 SVGAGI, per germline. The V and J ends lost 4 bases and 2 bases respectively, with 8 bases between them. This CDR3 spans 13 amino acids. The CDR3 coding sequence is TGTGCCAGCAGTTCTCAGTTTCAAGAGACCCAGTACTTC. Its protein product is CASSSQFQETQYF.

This rearrangement joins TRBV5-4 to TRBJ2-4, with D possibly being TRBD1 (6 bases). Germline CDR1 reads SGHNT; CDR2 reads YYREEE (reference sequence). CDR3 length: 19 amino acids. Trimming removed 1 base at V and 1 base at J, with 21 bases between. CDR3 DNA: TGTGCCAGCAGCTTGAGTTGGGGACCGGTGGGGGCGGCCAAAAACATTCAGTACTTC. Translating gives CASSLSWGPVGAAKNIQYF.

This rearrangement joins TRBV11-2 to TRBJ2-5, with D possibly called TRBD1 or TRBD2 (6 bases each). Trimming removed 0 bases at V and 1 base at J, with 9 bases between. CDR3 length: 15 amino acids. Germline V gene lookup returns CDR1 SGHAT and CDR2 FQNNGV. CDR3 amino acids: CASSLDGGPQETQYF. The CDR3 DNA sequence: TGTGCCAGCAGCTTAGATGGGGGGCCCCAAGAGACCCAGTACTTC.

The J gene is TRBJ2-7, the V gene TRBV7-6; 8 positions agree with TRBD1. The CDR3 covers 16 residues. Germline V gene data show CDR1 as SGHVS and CDR2 as FNYEAQ. With 0 bases clipped from V and 0 bases from J, the junction kept 4 bases outside the gene matches. CDR3 nucleotide sequence: TGTGCCAGCAGCTTAGCCCCGGGACAGGTCTCCTACGAGCAGTACTTC. Its protein product is CASSLAPGQVSYEQYF.

The CDR3 sequence is CASSTTKDSFNEAFF. CDR3 DNA sequence: TGTGCCAGCAGCACTACAAAAGACTCATTTAATGAAGCTTTCTTT. The chain couples TRBV27 to TRBJ1-1; D is ambiguous. V was pared by 6 bases and J by 7 bases, with 21 bases between. Germline CDR1 reads MNHEY; CDR2 reads SMNVEV (reference sequence). The CDR3 runs to 15 residues.

The rearrangement links TRBV7-6 to TRBJ2-1; D possibly corresponds to TRBD2 (6 bases). CDR1 and CDR2 (germline): SGHVS, FNYEAQ. Trimming left V 1 base short and J 8 bases short, with 15 bases between. This CDR3 contains 15 residues. DNA for the CDR3: TGTGCCAGCAGCTTAGAAGGCGGGGTGGGGGATGAGCAGTTCTTC. Translated, it gives CASSLEGGVGDEQFF.

J is TRBJ1-2 and V is TRBV10-3; maybe TRBD1 (5 bases). The V gene lost 6 bases and the J gene lost 3 bases, with 14 bases spanning the gap. Looked up from germline, CDR1 is ENHRY and CDR2 is SYGVKD. This CDR3 contains 14 residues. CDR3 loop: CAISSGGRDYGYTF. The CDR3 DNA is TGTGCCATCAGCTCGGGGGGTAGGGACTATGGCTACACCTTC.

This clone came up a few times. The J gene is TRBJ2-7, the V gene TRBV5-4; 7 bases align to TRBD2. The germline V gene encodes CDR1 SGHNT and CDR2 YYREEE (reference sequence). CDR3 size: 15 residues. The J segment lost 0 bases and the V segment lost 3 bases, leaving 6 bases of the junction unmatched. The CDR3 nucleotides are TGTGCCAGCAGCTCCCCTAGCGGTGGCTCCTACGAGCAGTACTTC. It encodes CASSSPSGGSYEQYF.